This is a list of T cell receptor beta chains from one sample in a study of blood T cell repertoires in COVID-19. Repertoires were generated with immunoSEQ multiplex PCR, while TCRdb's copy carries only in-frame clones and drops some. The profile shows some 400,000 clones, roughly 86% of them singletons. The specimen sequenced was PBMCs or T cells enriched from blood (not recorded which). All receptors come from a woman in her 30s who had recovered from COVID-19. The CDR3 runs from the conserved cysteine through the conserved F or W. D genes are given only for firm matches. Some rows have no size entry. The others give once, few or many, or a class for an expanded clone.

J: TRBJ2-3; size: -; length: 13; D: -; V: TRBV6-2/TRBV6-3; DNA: TGTGCCAGCAGTTATGGCAGGGCAGATACGCAGTATTTT; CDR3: CASSYGRADTQYF
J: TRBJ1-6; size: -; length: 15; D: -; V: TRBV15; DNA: TGTGCCACCAGCAGACCCGGGGGTCTTAATTCACCCCTCCACTTT; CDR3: CATSRPGGLNSPLHF
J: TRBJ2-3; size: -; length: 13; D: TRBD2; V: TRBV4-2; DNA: TGTGCCAGCAGCCAAGCCGGGAGGGTGGCGCAGTATTTT; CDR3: CASSQAGRVAQYF
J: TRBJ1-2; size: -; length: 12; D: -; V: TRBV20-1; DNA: TGCAGTGCTAGTAAGGACAGTTGGGGCTACACCTTC; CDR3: CSASKDSWGYTF
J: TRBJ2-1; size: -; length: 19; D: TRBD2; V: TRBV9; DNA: TGTGCCAGCAGCGTAGTGGGGTTCGGTACTAGCGGGAGAAACAATGAGCAGTTCTTC; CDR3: CASSVVGFGTSGRNNEQFF
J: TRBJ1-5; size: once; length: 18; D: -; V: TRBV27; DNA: TGTGCCAGCAGTTTATCGACACCCACCCAAAATAGCAATCAGCCCCAGCATTTT; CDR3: CASSLSTPTQNSNQPQHF
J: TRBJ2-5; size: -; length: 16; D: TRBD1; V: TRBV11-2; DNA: TGTGCCAGCAGCCCACGTGGGACAGGGAAAGCGGAGACCCAGTACTTC; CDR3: CASSPRGTGKAETQYF
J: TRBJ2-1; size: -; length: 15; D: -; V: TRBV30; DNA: TGTGCCTGGAGTGTGGCAGGGTTGGGCTACAATGAGCAGTTCTTC; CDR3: CAWSVAGLGYNEQFF
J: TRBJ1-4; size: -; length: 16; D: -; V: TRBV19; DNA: TGTGCCAGTAGTTCGACAGCAACTGCAACTAATGAAAAACTGTTTTTT; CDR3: CASSSTATATNEKLFF
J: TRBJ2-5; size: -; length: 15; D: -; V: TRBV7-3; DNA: TGTGCCAGCAGCTTAACAACAGGGTCGCGAGAGACCCAGTACTTC; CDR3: CASSLTTGSRETQYF
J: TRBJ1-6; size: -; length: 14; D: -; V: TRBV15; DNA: TGTGCCACCAGCAATCCATTTGATAATTCACCCCTCCACTTT; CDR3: CATSNPFDNSPLHF
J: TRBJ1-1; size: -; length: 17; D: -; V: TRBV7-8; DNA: TGTGCCAGCAGCTTAGCCGAGAGGGGAGGGGGGTACACTGAAGCTTTCTTT; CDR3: CASSLAERGGGYTEAFF
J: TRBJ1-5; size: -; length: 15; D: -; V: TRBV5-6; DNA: TGTGCCAGCAGCTTTTACAGGGCGAGCAATCAGCCCCAGCATTTT; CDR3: CASSFYRASNQPQHF
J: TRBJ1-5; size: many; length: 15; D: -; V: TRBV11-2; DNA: TGTGCCAGCAGCTTGTCGGGACTCTTGAATCAGCCCCAGCATTTT; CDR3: CASSLSGLLNQPQHF
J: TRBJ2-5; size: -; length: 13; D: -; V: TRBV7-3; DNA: TGTGCCAGCAGCCCCGGACACTTGGAGACCCAGTACTTC; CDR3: CASSPGHLETQYF
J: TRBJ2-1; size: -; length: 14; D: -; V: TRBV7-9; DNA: TGTGCCAGCAGCCTCCCGAGGTCGGCCAATGAGCAGTTCTTC; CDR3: CASSLPRSANEQFF
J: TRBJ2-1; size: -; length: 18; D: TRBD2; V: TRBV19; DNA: TGTGCCAGTAGTTTGGGACAGGGGGGGACTAGCGGGAGGAATGAGCAGTTCTTC; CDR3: CASSLGQGGTSGRNEQFF
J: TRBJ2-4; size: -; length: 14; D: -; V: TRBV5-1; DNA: TGCGCCAGCAGCTTGGCCGTGGGGGGAGGCATTCAGTACTTC; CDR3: CASSLAVGGGIQYF
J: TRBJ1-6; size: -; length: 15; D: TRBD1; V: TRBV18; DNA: TGTGCCAGCACGATCCGACAGGGGGCCTTCTCACCCCTCCACTTT; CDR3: CASTIRQGAFSPLHF
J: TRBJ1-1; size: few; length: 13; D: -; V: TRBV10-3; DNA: TGTGCCATCAGTCCCAGGGAAAACACTGAAGCTTTCTTT; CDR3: CAISPRENTEAFF
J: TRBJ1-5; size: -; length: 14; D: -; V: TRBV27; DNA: TGTGCCAGCAGTTTATCCAGGAGCAATCAGCCCCAGCATTTT; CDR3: CASSLSRSNQPQHF
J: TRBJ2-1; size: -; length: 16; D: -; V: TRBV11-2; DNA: TGTGCCAGCAGCTTAGGGGGGGGCCATACCTACAATGAGCAGTTCTTC; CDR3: CASSLGGGHTYNEQFF
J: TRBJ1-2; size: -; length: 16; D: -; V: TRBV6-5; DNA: TGTGCCAGCAGTTTCGCCCCGGGACATAAAAACTATGGCTACACCTTC; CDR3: CASSFAPGHKNYGYTF
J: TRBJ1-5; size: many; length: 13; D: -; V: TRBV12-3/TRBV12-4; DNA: TGTGCCAGCAGTAGCGACAGCCATCAGCCCCAGCATTTT; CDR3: CASSSDSHQPQHF
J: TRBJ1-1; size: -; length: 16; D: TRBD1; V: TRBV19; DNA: TGTGCCAGTGGAAGGATTCGGACAGGGGCCGGCACTGAAGCTTTCTTT; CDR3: CASGRIRTGAGTEAFF
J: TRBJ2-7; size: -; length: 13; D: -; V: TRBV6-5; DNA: TGTGCCAGCTACGCCAGGTGGTCCTACGAGCAGTACTTC; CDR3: CASYARWSYEQYF
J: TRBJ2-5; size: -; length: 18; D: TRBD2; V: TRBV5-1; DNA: TGCGCCAGCAGCGCGGGACTAGTTAGTTCCGGAGGGCAAGAGACCCAGTACTTC; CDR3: CASSAGLVSSGGQETQYF